The 6 T cell receptor beta chains below were found in one sample sequenced in a study of cytomegalovirus exposure and HLA in healthy donors. Primers for the PCR totalled 60 Vbeta and 13 Jbeta. Measured with immunoSEQ multiplex PCR; TCRdb has only the in-frame clones, and not every one. The data show approximately 120,000 clones, roughly 66% seen once. Source material: PBMCs. All receptors derive from a man in his 60s in good health and CMV-seropositive.

Only a few counts were recorded for this clone. The sample carries other DNA sequences with the same CDR3. The CDR3 nucleotides are TGTGCCAGCAGCCGGGGCGAGCAGTACTTC. Encoded protein: CASSRGEQYF. V gene TRBV28 combines with J gene TRBJ2-7; D may be TRBD2 (5 bases). The germline V gene has CDR1 MDHEN and CDR2 SYDVKM. V lost 6 bases and J lost 6, with 6 bases in between. This CDR3 comprises 10 residues.

In its sample, this clone was seen a few times. This sequence joins TRBV28 and TRBJ2-7, with 7 bases that match TRBD1. The germline V gene encodes CDR1 MDHEN and CDR2 SYDVKM. With 7 bases clipped from V and 0 bases from J, the junction kept 6 bases outside the gene matches. The CDR3 is 14 residues long. CDR3 residues: CASKQGISSYEQYF. The CDR3 region has the DNA TGTGCCAGCAAACAGGGGATTAGCTCCTACGAGCAGTACTTC.

This clone occurred a few times. CDR3 nucleotide sequence: TGTGCCAGTAAACAAGAGGTCGGAAATCCTAACATTCAGTACTTC. Protein: CASKQEVGNPNIQYF. The rearrangement uses TRBV19 and TRBJ2-4, with no clear D. Trimming left V 7 bases short and J 7 bases short, with 20 bases between. This CDR3 spans 15 amino acids. Germline V lookup: CDR1 LNHDA, CDR2 SQIVND (reference sequence).

The rearrangement links TRBV5-3 to TRBJ1-5, with 8 bases identical to TRBD1. TRBV5-3 is an ORF, with its function uncertain. The J segment lost 5 bases and the V segment lost 5 bases, leaving 6 bases of the junction unmatched. This CDR3 comprises 14 residues. CDR3 sequence reads: CARRKDREYQPQHF. The CDR3 DNA sequence: TGTGCCAGAAGAAAGGACAGGGAGTATCAGCCCCAGCATTTT.

The chain uses TRBV2 and TRBJ1-6, with D possibly matching TRBD1 (5 bases). The V gene lost 7 bases and the J gene lost 9 bases, with 19 bases spanning the gap. This CDR3 has 15 amino acids. CDR1 and CDR2 (germline): SNHLY, FYNNEI. CDR3 sequence: CASTLGGYASSPLHF. The CDR3 DNA reads TGTGCCAGCACCCTGGGGGGATATGCGAGTTCACCCCTCCACTTT.

This clone was found a few times. This chain uses TRBV19 with TRBJ1-5; D not resolved. V lost 7 bases and J lost 3, with 13 bases in between. CDR1 and CDR2 from the germline V gene are LNHDA and SQIVND (reference sequence). The CDR3 has 14 amino acids. The CDR3 spells CASTMGGYNQPQHF. In DNA, the CDR3 is TGTGCCAGTACCATGGGAGGTTACAATCAGCCCCAGCATTTT.